Below are 21 T cell receptor beta chains sequenced from a single sample in a study of sequential checkpoint blockade in melanoma. Specified treatment: randomized to nivolumab then ipilimumab (arm A) or the reverse (arm B). Method: immunoSEQ multiplex PCR; TCRdb's copy keeps in-frame clones and lacks some. The table shows about 40,000 clones, with approximately 84% occurring only once. This specimen was CD8+ T cells sorted from blood (inferred from file names), taken from a patient given nivolumab and ipilimumab in sequence. These TCRs come from a human donor with melanoma.

This sequence joins TRBV15 and TRBJ2-5, with TRBD1 identical over 9 bases. Germline CDR1 and CDR2: LNHNV and YYDKDF (reference sequence). Germline trimming cut 3 bases from V and 1 base from J; bases unmatched to any gene: 6. The CDR3 contains 16 residues. CDR3 residues: CATSRGQGVFQETQYF. The CDR3 DNA is TGTGCCACCAGCAGGGGACAGGGAGTATTCCAAGAGACCCAGTACTTC.

The genes are TRBV15 and TRBJ2-1; D call uncertain. CDR3 size: 15 residues. V was pared by 5 bases and J by 3 bases, with 14 bases between. Germline CDR1 LNHNV, CDR2 YYDKDF (reference sequence). The chain's CDR3 is CATSPIRFGYNEQFF. The DNA for the CDR3 is TGTGCCACCAGCCCTATCCGATTCGGCTACAATGAGCAGTTCTTC.

This clone was detected only a few times. The same CDR3 can be traced to other DNA sequences in this sample. The rearrangement joins TRBV7-9 to TRBJ1-4; D perhaps matches TRBD1 (5 bases). Germline values: CDR1 SEHNR, CDR2 FQNEAQ (reference sequence). The CDR3 loop spans 15 amino acids. V was cut by 1 base and J by 6 bases, with 12 bases left in between. CDR3 nucleotides: TGTGCCAGCAGCTTAGGGGGGGATCCTTATGAAAAACTGTTTTTT. Translating it yields CASSLGGDPYEKLFF.

The sample holds one count of this clone. The chain employs TRBV29-1 and TRBJ2-3; 9 bases match TRBD2. This CDR3 is built from 18 residues. V gave up 3 bases and J gave up 2 bases; unmatched junction bases: 15. Germline V CDR1 and CDR2: SQVTM, ANQGSEA. The CDR3 loop reads CSVDRNPPAGGPTDTQYF. In nucleotides, the CDR3 is TGCAGCGTTGATCGAAACCCACCAGCGGGGGGTCCCACAGATACGCAGTATTTT.

The rearrangement links TRBV28 to TRBJ2-7; 10 bases map to TRBD2. V was clipped by 3 bases and J by 3 bases; unmatched bases: 5. The CDR3 runs to 15 residues. From germline, CDR1 is MDHEN and CDR2 SYDVKM. CDR3 nucleotides: TGTGCCAGCAGTTTTGGGCTAGCGGGAGTCTACGAGCAGTACTTC. Amino acid sequence: CASSFGLAGVYEQYF. Full variable domain (missing parts from reference TRBV28 and TRBJ2-7): DVKVTQSSRYLVKRTGEKVFLECVQDMDHENMFWYRQDPGLGLRLIYFSYDVKMKEKGDIPEGYSVSREKKERFSLILESASTNQTSMYLCASSFGLAGVYEQYFGPGTRLTVT.

The chain combines TRBV6-1 with TRBJ2-6, with 8 bases aligning to TRBD2. Germline-derived CDR1 and CDR2 are MNHNS and SASEGT. Trimming removed 6 bases from V and 10 bases from J; junction bases left unmatched: 5. The CDR3 runs 13 residues. In DNA, the CDR3 is TGTGCCAGCAGCGGGGGGGACACTAACGTCCTGACTTTC. It yields the protein CASSGGDTNVLTF.

The chain recombines TRBV25-1 with TRBJ2-7, with D possibly being TRBD2 (6 bases). The germline V gene encodes CDR1 MGHDK and CDR2 SYGVNS. The V gene lost 8 bases and the J gene lost 7 bases, with 9 bases spanning the gap. This CDR3 has 10 residues. The CDR3 DNA sequence: TGTGCCAGCGATGCGGGAGAGCAGTACTTC. It codes for CASDAGEQYF.

CDR3 in DNA: TGTGCCAGCAGCGTAGGGGGCCAGAATCAGCCCCAGCATTTT. Encoded protein: CASSVGGQNQPQHF. The genes are TRBV9 and TRBJ1-5, with a tentative D call TRBD1 (5 bases). V shed 0 bases and J shed 4 bases, with 8 bases lying between them. In germline, CDR1 is SGDLS, CDR2 YYNGEE. The CDR3 length is 14 residues.

The rearrangement uses TRBV5-5 and TRBJ2-5, with 7 positions matching TRBD2. J gave up 5 bases and V 6 bases, and 13 bases lay outside the gene matches. The CDR3 consists of 15 residues. Germline CDR1 and CDR2: SGHKS and YYEKEE (reference sequence). Written as DNA, the CDR3 is TGTGCCAGCAACCCAGTCGCTGCGGGGGTCGAGACCCAGTACTTC. It yields the protein CASNPVAAGVETQYF.

The chain combines TRBV27 with TRBJ2-2, with a tentative D call TRBD1 (5 bases). This CDR3 spans 14 amino acids. Trimming removed 0 bases from V and 5 bases from J, with 7 bases in between. Germline V gene data show CDR1 as MNHEY and CDR2 as SMNVEV (reference sequence). CDR3 DNA: TGTGCCAGCAGTTTATCTGGACAAACCGGGGAGCTGTTTTTT. Translation: CASSLSGQTGELFF.

This clone was seen a single time. This CDR3 reads CASSLSGSGTGLNQPQHF. CDR3 bases: TGTGCCAGCAGTTTATCCGGATCTGGGACAGGGCTCAATCAGCCCCAGCATTTT. The chain combines TRBV27 with TRBJ1-5; 9 bases are a match to TRBD1. Per germline, CDR1 MNHEY and CDR2 SMNVEV (reference sequence). The J segment lost 3 bases and the V segment lost 0 bases, leaving 9 bases of the junction unmatched. This CDR3 is built from 18 residues.

This chain connects TRBV7-8 to TRBJ2-1; D gene unclear. Germline lookup yields CDR1 SGHVS and CDR2 FQNEAQ. The V and J ends lost 1 base and 5 bases respectively, with 9 bases between them. This CDR3 comprises 14 residues. CDR3 sequence (DNA): TGTGCCAGCAGCTTAGATGCGATTCACAATGAGCAGTTCTTC. This encodes CASSLDAIHNEQFF.

This sequence joins TRBV7-9 and TRBJ1-6; 9 bases match TRBD1. CDR1 and CDR2 from the germline V gene are SEHNR and FQNEAQ (reference sequence). This CDR3 is 12 amino acids long. Trimming removed 4 bases from V and 13 bases from J; junction bases left unmatched: 2. CDR3 protein: CASSSTGGPLHF. Here the CDR3 DNA reads TGTGCCAGCAGCTCGACAGGGGGTCCCCTCCACTTT.

The CDR3 sequence: CASSPPDSPPDTQYF. In DNA, the CDR3 is TGTGCCAGCTCACCACCGGACAGTCCCCCAGATACGCAGTATTTT. V and J are TRBV18 and TRBJ2-3, with a tentative D call TRBD1 (6 bases). CDR1 KGHSH and CDR2 LQKENI come from the germline V gene. The V and J ends lost 0 bases and 4 bases respectively, with 11 bases between them. The CDR3 has 15 residues.

V gene TRBV19 combines with J gene TRBJ1-6, with 7 bases identical to TRBD1. This CDR3 comprises 12 residues. J lost 9 bases, V lost 5 bases, and 1 base had no gene match. Germline CDR1 and CDR2: LNHDA and SQIVND (reference sequence). As DNA, the CDR3 is TGTGCCAGTAGTTCAGGGGGTTCACCCCTCCACTTT. Its protein is CASSSGGSPLHF. Based on the CDR3 plus reference TRBV19 and TRBJ1-6, the full variable domain is DGGITQSPKYLFRKEGQNVTLSCEQNLNHDAMYWYRQDPGQGLRLIYYSQIVNDFQKGDIAEGYSVSREKKESFPLTVTSAQKNPTAFYLCASSSGGSPLHFGNGTRLTVT.

This clone was found once. The rearrangement links TRBV6-1 to TRBJ1-5; TRBD1 matches 11 bases. With V trimmed by 1 base and J by 7 bases, 6 bases remained unmatched. The CDR3 loop spans 16 amino acids. Germline CDR1 MNHNS, CDR2 SASEGT. The CDR3 loop is CASSEVAGTGGQPQHF. DNA for the CDR3: TGTGCCAGCAGTGAAGTAGCCGGGACAGGGGGACAGCCCCAGCATTTT.

The chain has TRBV27 and TRBJ1-5; 7 bases map to TRBD1. In germline, CDR1 is MNHEY, CDR2 SMNVEV (reference sequence). CDR3 length: 14 amino acids. The V and J ends lost 4 bases and 6 bases, in that order; junction bases with no gene match: 6. CDR3 sequence: CASSSTGYGQPQHF. Here the CDR3 DNA reads TGTGCCAGCAGTTCGACAGGGTACGGTCAGCCCCAGCATTTT.

The chain joins TRBV13 to TRBJ2-5; 13 nucleotides align to TRBD2. V lost 5 bases and J lost 11; bases outside the gene matches: 14. The V gene's germline CDR1 is PRHDT and CDR2 FYEKMQ (reference sequence). This CDR3 is built from 16 residues. CDR3 in DNA: TGTGCCAGCAGCATCGCCGGGACTAGCGGGGCCCCGGAGCAGTACTTC. The encoded protein is CASSIAGTSGAPEQYF.

This chain uses TRBV5-4 with TRBJ2-2; a possible D gene is TRBD1 (6 bases). Germline V gene sequence: CDR1 SGHNT, CDR2 YYREEE (reference sequence). V gave up 0 bases and J gave up 3 bases, with 15 bases separating them. The CDR3 consists of 17 residues. This chain's CDR3 is CASSLGGTGTYTGELFF. DNA for the CDR3: TGTGCCAGCAGCTTGGGGGGAACAGGGACCTACACCGGGGAGCTGTTTTTT.

The gene calls are TRBV5-6 and TRBJ2-5; 8 nucleotides agree with TRBD2. Germline V gives CDR1 SGHDT, CDR2 YYEEEE. CDR3 length: 16 residues. J gave up 3 bases and V 2 bases, and 9 bases lay outside the gene matches. CDR3: CASSFSWRGVEETQYF. The CDR3 DNA follows: TGTGCCAGCAGCTTCAGTTGGCGGGGGGTGGAAGAGACCCAGTACTTC.

This sequence joins TRBV5-4 and TRBJ1-4; maybe TRBD1 (6 bases). Germline assignment: CDR1 SGHNT and CDR2 YYREEE (reference sequence). The CDR3 runs 15 residues. Trimming removed 4 bases at V and 0 bases at J, with 10 bases between. CDR3 region: CASSDRIATNEKLFF. The CDR3 DNA reads TGTGCCAGCAGCGACAGGATAGCAACTAATGAAAAACTGTTTTTT.